The sequence of this TCR beta chain was determined in a study of T cell repertoires in cytomegalovirus infection. Notes on the study in general: The ex vivo response showed dominance by HLA-C-restricted CMV-specific TCR beta clonotypes. Cumulated frequencies of public TCR beta families served to identify carriers of CMV plus the relevant HLA.

TCRdb reprocessed the reads with MiXCR, giving one entry per CDR3 protein. Of a few hundred thousand distinct CDR3 sequences listed, 35% to 50% are singletons. To note about this clonotype: Its antigen is unidentified.

This CDR3 is 13 amino acids long. V dropped 8 bases and J dropped 4 bases, with 14 bases sitting between them. Per the germline V gene, CDR1 is SGHTA and CDR2 is FQGNSA. This sample comprised cultured PBMCs, obtained from culture after CMV antigen stimulation. This clonotype was sampled from a human donor in good health (CMV status not recorded). Some clones in this sample may be carry-over from other donors' samples. The J gene is TRBJ1-2, the V gene TRBV7-2; the D is unclear. CDR3: CASSWGIFYGYTF. In DNA form, the CDR3 reads TGTGCCAGCTCTTGGGGAATCTTCTATGGCTACACCTTC.